The present T cell receptor beta chain was sequenced within a study of Ad26.COV2.S vaccination and SARS-CoV-2 variants. Treatment: around 19 received Ad26.COV2.S at low or high dose, single or two shots; five or six received placebo; per-sample allocation not given. Each sample was drawn 63 days after the first injection (of vaccine or placebo). Some clones are missing from TCRdb's copy, which holds only in-frame ones; the method was immunoSEQ multiplex PCR. Among some 390,000 clones, around 91% were seen once, and the ten largest hold approximately 1.9%. The V segment lost 2 bases and the J segment 7 bases; nucleotides outside the gene matches: 3. CDR3 length equals 15 residues. Germline V lookup: CDR1 MDHEN, CDR2 SYDVKM.

The clonotype was recovered from a person between 18 and 59 years old who received the Ad26.COV2.S COVID-19 vaccine or a placebo. The material was peripheral blood, obtained in a trial of Ad26.COV2.S vaccine versus placebo. The gene calls are TRBV28 and TRBJ2-1, with 12 bases identical to TRBD2. This CDR3 reads CASSLGLAGSNEQFF. The DNA of the CDR3 is TGTGCCAGCAGTTTAGGACTAGCGGGGTCTAATGAGCAGTTCTTC.